This TCR beta chain originates from a study of OX40 agonist ivuxolimab in advanced cancers. Study as a whole: Ivuxolimab doses were 0.01, 0.1, 0.3, 1.5, 3 or 10 mg/kg every 2 weeks.

In the case of this clone: Its antigen is unidentified.

The CDR3 is 15 residues long. The ends were cut back, 1 base at V and 1 base at J, with 10 bases in the middle. The germline CDR1 and CDR2 sequences are MNHEY and SVGAGI. Produced via immunoSEQ multiplex PCR; TCRdb's table is partial and in-frame only. The data show 75,000 to 95,000 clones, with about 89% seen just once and 10% held by the top ten. Findings and limits, study-wide: Clonal expansion by week 6 occurred in CD4+ and CD8+ blood T cells (at 0.1 to 3.0 mg/kg).

Blood samples were obtained at baseline, cycle 4 day 1, and cycle 7 day 1. This clonotype was obtained from an adult with an advanced solid tumor such as melanoma, head and neck, liver or kidney cancer. This sample comprised CD4+ or CD8+ T cells sorted from blood, obtained in a trial of the OX40 agonist ivuxolimab. This chain links TRBV6-5 with TRBJ1-1; possibly TRBD1 for D (6 bases). CDR3 residues: CASSYFGQTNTEAFF. DNA of the CDR3: TGTGCCAGCAGTTACTTTGGACAGACGAACACTGAAGCTTTCTTT.